This T cell receptor (beta chain) derives from a study of T cells in Graves' hyperthyroidism and ophthalmopathy. There are 13 residues in the CDR3. V trimming: 8 bases; J trimming: 3 bases; junction bases outside the gene matches: 7. The germline V gene encodes CDR1 GTSNPN and CDR2 SVGIG (reference sequence). This clonotype has ten or more counts. RNA transcripts yielded amplified TCR beta CDR3 regions. During a first-round RT-PCR of the TCR CDR3, the HTBI primer set was used. One entry per CDR3 protein results from TCRdb running MiXCR on the multiplex PCR reads. The sample has around 300,000 distinct CDR3 sequences; around a fifth are singletons.

The specimen was blood. V is TRBV30 and J is TRBJ2-1, with 7 bases matching TRBD1. This receptor was taken from a man over 45 with Graves' ophthalmopathy. As DNA, the CDR3 is TGTGCCGGGACAGTCTCTATCTACAATGAGCAGTTCTTC. Translation: CAGTVSIYNEQFF.